One sample yielded the 15 T cell receptor beta chains listed below, sequenced in a study of regulatory T cells in long-lasting Graves disease. The TCR beta library used iRepertoire HTBI primers with Arm-PCR amplification of CDR3. TCRdb re-called the multiplex PCR reads through MiXCR, storing one row per CDR3 protein. The sample lists hundreds of thousands of distinct CDR3 sequences, 15% occurring once. The time point denotes: newly diagnosed GD, antithyroid drugs for less than 3 months. From PBMCs, RNA was extracted and then used to make the TCR library. The same data also contributed to another study, on T cells in Graves' hyperthyroidism and ophthalmopathy.

The sample in question was peripheral blood mononuclear cells (PBMCs), obtained at new diagnosis, from a patient treated with antithyroid drugs. Every receptor here comes from a woman in her forties with Graves disease.

This clonotype was detected ten times or more. V is TRBV28 and J is TRBJ2-5, with D perhaps TRBD1 (7 bases). This CDR3 has 14 residues. In germline, CDR1 is MDHEN, CDR2 SYDVKM. V dropped 6 bases and J dropped 2 bases, with 13 bases sitting between them. Here the CDR3 DNA reads TGTGCCAGCAGGGACAGGAGGGGGCAAGAGACCCAGTACTTC. It codes for CASRDRRGQETQYF.

The rearrangement links TRBV6-2 or TRBV6-3 to TRBJ2-7; 14 positions agree with TRBD2. This CDR3 comprises 16 residues. V trimming: 11 bases; J trimming: 4 bases; junction bases outside the gene matches: 13. Germline CDR1 and CDR2: MNHEY and SVGEGT. CDR3 DNA: TGTGCCGACATAACACCGGGACTAGCGGGAGTGTACGAGCAGTACTTC. Translated, it gives CADITPGLAGVYEQYF.

This clonotype was counted only a few times. V usage is TRBV7-3 and J usage is TRBJ2-2; 11 nucleotides align to TRBD2. This CDR3 is built from 16 residues. J gave up 5 bases and V 5 bases, and 7 bases lay outside the gene matches. From germline, CDR1 is SGHTA and CDR2 FQGTGA. CDR3 residues: CASSASSGRSTGELFF. The DNA of the CDR3 is TGTGCCAGCAGCGCCTCTAGCGGGAGGTCAACCGGGGAGCTGTTTTTT.

Points on this clonotype: A much larger clone sits a single nucleotide away, making a read error possible. The chain joins TRBV12-3 or TRBV12-4 to TRBJ2-7; D possibly matches TRBD1 or TRBD2 (5 bases each). Trimming removed 6 bases at V and 6 bases at J, with 18 bases between. CDR3 length: 14 residues. CDR3 in DNA: TGTGCCAGCAGAGTCCGGGGCAGGGAAGGCGAGCAGTACTTC. Translated, it gives CASRVRGREGEQYF.

Many counts were recorded for this clonotype. This chain joins TRBV18 and TRBJ1-3, with D hard to call. The germline V gene encodes CDR1 KGHSH and CDR2 LQKENI. The CDR3 runs 13 residues. V was pared by 3 bases and J by 4 bases, with 7 bases between. CDR3 DNA: TGTGCCAGCTCACCGGGCCAAGGAAACACCATATATTTT. Protein: CASSPGQGNTIYF.

There are a few counts of this clonotype. This sequence joins TRBV28 and TRBJ1-5; 8 bases match TRBD1. The CDR3 totals 14 residues. Unmatched junction bases numbered 6, after V lost 6 bases and J lost 5 bases. CDR1 MDHEN and CDR2 SYDVKM come from the germline V gene. CDR3 sequence (DNA): TGTGCCAGCAGCGATAGGACAGGGCATCAGCCCCAGCATTTT. Protein product: CASSDRTGHQPQHF.

This clonotype showed up many times. The chain carries TRBV12-3 or TRBV12-4 and TRBJ2-7, with a tentative D call TRBD2 (6 bases). The CDR3 has 14 residues. The V end lost 1 base, the J end lost 4 bases, and 11 bases lay between the germline ends. The DNA of the CDR3 is TGTGCCAGCAGTTTAGGGGGGGAGCAGTACGAGCAGTACTTC. Translation: CASSLGGEQYEQYF.

As regards this clonotype: A much more abundant neighbour one base away suggests this may be a read error. The rearrangement uses TRBV6-1 and TRBJ2-1; D possibly corresponds to TRBD2 (6 bases). CDR3 size: 13 residues. From germline, CDR1 is MNHNS and CDR2 SASEGT. The CDR3 spells CASSGGGVNGQFF. The CDR3 DNA reads TGTGCCAGCAGTGGCGGCGGGGTCAATGGGCAGTTCTTC.

This clonotype occurred a few times. The V call is TRBV6-1, the J call TRBJ1-5; D not resolved. Germline CDR1 reads MNHNS; CDR2 reads SASEGT. The V and J ends lost 5 bases and 7 bases respectively, with 9 bases between them. The CDR3 is 12 residues long. The CDR3 DNA sequence: TGTGCCAGCAGTAAGGGTGGACAGCCCCAGCATTTT. It yields the protein CASSKGGQPQHF.

On this clonotype itself: This could be a read error, since a much larger clone is one nucleotide away. Because it lacks the conserved phenylalanine or tryptophan at the end, this CDR3 is likely a read error. The rearrangement uses TRBV28 and TRBJ1-6; perhaps TRBD1 as D (6 bases). V was trimmed by 9 bases and J by 0 bases, leaving 12 bases between them. CDR1 and CDR2 (germline): MDHEN, SYDVKM. CDR3 length: 15 amino acids. For the CDR3, the DNA is TGTGCCAGTAGGACAGTTGACTCCTATAATTCACCCCTCCACCTT. The encoded protein is CASRTVDSYNSPLHL.

This chain connects TRBV5-5 to TRBJ2-1, with 10 bases lining up with TRBD2. Germline V lookup: CDR1 SGHKS, CDR2 YYEKEE (reference sequence). Trimming took 4 bases from V and 4 from J; bases not matched to a gene: 8. This CDR3 is 16 amino acids long. The CDR3 loop reads CASSQSGTSAYNEQFF. CDR3 nucleotides: TGTGCCAGCAGCCAATCTGGGACTAGCGCTTACAATGAGCAGTTCTTC.

The chain's CDR3 is CSARGLAGSQETQYF. The DNA of the CDR3 is TGCAGTGCTAGAGGTCTAGCGGGAAGCCAAGAGACCCAGTACTTC. The gene calls are TRBV20-1 and TRBJ2-5; 9 nucleotides match TRBD2. The V gene's germline CDR1 is DFQATT and CDR2 SNEGSKA (reference sequence). This CDR3 has 15 residues. The V and J ends lost 1 base and 1 base, in that order; junction bases with no gene match: 4.

The chain couples TRBV6-2 or TRBV6-3 to TRBJ1-6; 7 bases match TRBD1. The germline V gene has CDR1 MNHEY and CDR2 SVGEGT. V was clipped by 10 bases and J by 4 bases; unmatched bases: 10. This CDR3 has 15 residues. Here the CDR3 reads CATKTAGQYNSPLHF. CDR3 coding DNA: TGTGCCACCAAAACAGCGGGACAGTATAATTCACCCCTCCACTTT.

The gene calls are TRBV5-4 and TRBJ2-1; the D gene is possibly TRBD1 (5 bases). Trimming removed 1 base at V and 3 bases at J, with 14 bases between. The germline CDR1 and CDR2 sequences are SGHNT and YYREEE (reference sequence). This CDR3 has 16 amino acids. Written as DNA, the CDR3 is TGTGCCAGCAGCTTGCCTGGCAGGGATTTCTACAATGAGCAGTTCTTC. Its protein product is CASSLPGRDFYNEQFF.

Worth noting for this clonotype: One base separates it from a far larger clone, so it is likely a read error. V and J are TRBV2 and TRBJ1-1; D remains unclear. The CDR3 totals 13 residues. CDR1 is SNHLY and CDR2 is FYNNEI in the germline V gene. CDR3 protein: CAGSLSTNTEAFF. The CDR3 nucleotides are TGTGCCGGCAGTTTAAGCACGAACACTGAAGCTTTCTTT.